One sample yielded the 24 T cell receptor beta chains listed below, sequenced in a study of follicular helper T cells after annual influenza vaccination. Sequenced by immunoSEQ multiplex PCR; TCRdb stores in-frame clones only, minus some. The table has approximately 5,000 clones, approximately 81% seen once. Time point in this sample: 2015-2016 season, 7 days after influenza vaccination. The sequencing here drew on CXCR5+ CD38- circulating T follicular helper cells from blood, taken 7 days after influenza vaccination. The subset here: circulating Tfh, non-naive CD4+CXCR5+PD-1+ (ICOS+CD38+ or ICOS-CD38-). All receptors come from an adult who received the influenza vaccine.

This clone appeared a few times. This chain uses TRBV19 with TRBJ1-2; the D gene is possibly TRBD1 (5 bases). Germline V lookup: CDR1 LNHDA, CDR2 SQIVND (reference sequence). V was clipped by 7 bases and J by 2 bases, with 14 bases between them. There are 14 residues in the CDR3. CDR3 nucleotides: TGTGCCAGTACGACACAGGCATCGAACTATGGCTACACCTTC. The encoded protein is CASTTQASNYGYTF.

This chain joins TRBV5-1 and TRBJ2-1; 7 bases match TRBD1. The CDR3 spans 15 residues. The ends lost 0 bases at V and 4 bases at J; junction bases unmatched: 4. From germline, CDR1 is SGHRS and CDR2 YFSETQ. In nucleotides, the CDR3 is TGCGCCAGCAGCTTGGACGCGGACAGGTACAATGAGCAGTTCTTC. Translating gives CASSLDADRYNEQFF.

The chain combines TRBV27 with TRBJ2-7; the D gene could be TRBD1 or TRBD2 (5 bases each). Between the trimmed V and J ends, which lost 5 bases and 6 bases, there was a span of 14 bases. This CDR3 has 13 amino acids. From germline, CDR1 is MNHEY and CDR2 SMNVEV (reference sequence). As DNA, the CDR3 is TGTGCCAGCAGTCCACAGTCGGGGACCGAGCAGTACTTC. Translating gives CASSPQSGTEQYF.

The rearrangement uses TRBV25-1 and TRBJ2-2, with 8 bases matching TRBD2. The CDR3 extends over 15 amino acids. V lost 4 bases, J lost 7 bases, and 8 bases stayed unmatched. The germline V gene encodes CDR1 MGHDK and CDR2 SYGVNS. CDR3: CASSARTSRNGELFF. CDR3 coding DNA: TGTGCCAGCAGTGCCAGGACTAGCCGCAACGGGGAGCTGTTTTTT.

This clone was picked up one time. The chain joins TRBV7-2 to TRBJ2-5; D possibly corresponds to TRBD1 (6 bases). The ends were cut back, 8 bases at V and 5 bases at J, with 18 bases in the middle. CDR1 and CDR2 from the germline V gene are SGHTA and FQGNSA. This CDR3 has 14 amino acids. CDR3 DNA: TGTGCCAGCCGTCAGGGGCTATCGGCGGAGACCCAGTACTTC. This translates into CASRQGLSAETQYF.

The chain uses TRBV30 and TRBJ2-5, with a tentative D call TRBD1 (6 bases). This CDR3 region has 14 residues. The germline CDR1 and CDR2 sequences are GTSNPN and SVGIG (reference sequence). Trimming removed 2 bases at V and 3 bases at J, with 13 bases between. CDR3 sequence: CAWSQSQGEETQYF. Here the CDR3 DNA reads TGTGCCTGGAGTCAATCACAGGGAGAAGAGACCCAGTACTTC. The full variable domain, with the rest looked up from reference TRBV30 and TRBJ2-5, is SQTIHQWPATLVQPVGSPLSLECTVEGTSNPNLYWYRQAAGRGLQLLFYSVGIGQISSEVPQNLSASRPQDRQFILSSKKLLLSDSGFYLCAWSQSQGEETQYFGPGTRLLVL.

CDR3 sequence reads: CASSPPGRNQPQHF. Here the CDR3 DNA reads TGTGCCAGCAGCCCGCCGGGGCGCAATCAGCCCCAGCATTTT. The chain links TRBV7-2 to TRBJ1-5, with D possibly being TRBD1 (5 bases). Germline CDR1 SGHTA, CDR2 FQGNSA. The V end was cut by 5 bases, the J end by 2 bases, with 10 bases between. This CDR3 spans 14 amino acids.

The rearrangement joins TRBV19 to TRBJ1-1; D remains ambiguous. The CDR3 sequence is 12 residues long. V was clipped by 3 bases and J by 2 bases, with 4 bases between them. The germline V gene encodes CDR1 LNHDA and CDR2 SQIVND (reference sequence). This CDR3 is CASSIYNTEAFF. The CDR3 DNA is TGTGCCAGTAGTATTTACAACACTGAAGCTTTCTTT.

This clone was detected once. The CDR3 DNA reads as TGTGCCAGCAGTGTAGGAGGGAACACTGAAGCTTTCTTT. It yields the protein CASSVGGNTEAFF. The chain carries TRBV2 and TRBJ1-1; D is unclear. The germline V gene has CDR1 SNHLY and CDR2 FYNNEI. The V and J ends lost 4 bases and 1 base respectively, with 7 bases between them. CDR3 size: 13 residues.

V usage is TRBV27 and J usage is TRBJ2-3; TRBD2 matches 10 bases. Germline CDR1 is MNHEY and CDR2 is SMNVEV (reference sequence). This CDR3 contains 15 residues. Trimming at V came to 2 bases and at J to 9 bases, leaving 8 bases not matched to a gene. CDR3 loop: CASSLTSGTAMTQYF. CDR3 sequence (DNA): TGTGCCAGCAGTTTAACTAGCGGGACAGCGATGACGCAGTATTTT.

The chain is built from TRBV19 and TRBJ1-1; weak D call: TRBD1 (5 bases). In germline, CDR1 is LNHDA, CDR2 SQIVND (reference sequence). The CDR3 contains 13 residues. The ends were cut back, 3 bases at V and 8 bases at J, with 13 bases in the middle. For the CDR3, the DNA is TGTGCCAGTAGTATTGGAGGGGATCGGGAAGCTTTCTTT. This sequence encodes CASSIGGDREAFF.

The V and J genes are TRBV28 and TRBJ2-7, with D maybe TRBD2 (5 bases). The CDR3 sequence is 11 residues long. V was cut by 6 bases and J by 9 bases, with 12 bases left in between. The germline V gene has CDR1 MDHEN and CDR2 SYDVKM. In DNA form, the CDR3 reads TGTGCCAGCAGGGGCGGAGAGGGGCAGTACTTC. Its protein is CASRGGEGQYF.

The CDR3 sequence is CASRPSGGSETQYF. The CDR3 DNA reads as TGTGCCAGCAGACCCTCCGGGGGTTCAGAGACCCAGTACTTC. The chain combines TRBV7-9 with TRBJ2-5; TRBD2 might be the D (6 bases). Trimming cost V 6 bases and J 4 bases, with 15 bases left between them. CDR1 is SEHNR, CDR2 FQNEAQ, per germline (reference sequence). The CDR3 has 14 residues.

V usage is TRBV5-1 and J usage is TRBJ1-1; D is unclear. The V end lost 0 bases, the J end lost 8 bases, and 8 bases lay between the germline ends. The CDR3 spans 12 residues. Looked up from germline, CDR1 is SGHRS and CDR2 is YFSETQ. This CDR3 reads CASSLGHGEAFF. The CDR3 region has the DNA TGCGCCAGCAGCTTGGGGCACGGGGAAGCTTTCTTT. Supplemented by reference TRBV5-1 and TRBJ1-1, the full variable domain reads KAGVTQTPRYLIKTRGQQVTLSCSPISGHRSVSWYQQTPGQGLQFLFEYFSETQRNKGNFPGRFSGRQFSNSRSEMNVSTLELGDSALYLCASSLGHGEAFFGQGTRLTVV.

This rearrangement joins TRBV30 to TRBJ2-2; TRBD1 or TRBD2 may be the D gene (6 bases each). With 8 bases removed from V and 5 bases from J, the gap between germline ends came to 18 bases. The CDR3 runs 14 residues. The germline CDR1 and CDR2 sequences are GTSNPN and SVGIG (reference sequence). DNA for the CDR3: TGTGCCATGAGGAGGGGGGCAGGAACCGGGGAGCTGTTTTTT. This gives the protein CAMRRGAGTGELFF.

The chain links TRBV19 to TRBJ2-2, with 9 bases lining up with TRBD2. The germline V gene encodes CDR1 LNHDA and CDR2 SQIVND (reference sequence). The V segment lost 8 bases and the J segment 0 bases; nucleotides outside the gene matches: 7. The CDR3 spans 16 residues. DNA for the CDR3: TGTGCCAGTGCAGGTAGCGGGGGTGCGAACACCGGGGAGCTGTTTTTT. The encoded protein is CASAGSGGANTGELFF.

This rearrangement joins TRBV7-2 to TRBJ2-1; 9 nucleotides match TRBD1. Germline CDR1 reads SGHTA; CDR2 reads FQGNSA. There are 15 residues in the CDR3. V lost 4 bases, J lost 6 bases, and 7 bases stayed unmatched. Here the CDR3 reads CASSSTGTGSNEQFF. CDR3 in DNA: TGTGCCAGCAGCTCAACCGGGACAGGGTCCAATGAGCAGTTCTTC.

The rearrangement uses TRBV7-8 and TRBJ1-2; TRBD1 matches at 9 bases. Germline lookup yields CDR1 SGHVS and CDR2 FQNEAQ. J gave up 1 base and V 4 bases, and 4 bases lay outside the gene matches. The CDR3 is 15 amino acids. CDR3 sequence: CASSSGQGNNYGYTF. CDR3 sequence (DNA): TGTGCCAGCAGCTCCGGACAGGGGAATAACTATGGCTACACCTTC.

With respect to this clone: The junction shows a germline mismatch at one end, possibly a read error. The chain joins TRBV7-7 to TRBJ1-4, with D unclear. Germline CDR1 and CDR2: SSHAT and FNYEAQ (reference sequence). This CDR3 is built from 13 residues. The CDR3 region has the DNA TGTGCTAGCAGCTTAGGACGAGGGGAAAAACTGTTTTTT. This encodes CASSLGRGEKLFF.

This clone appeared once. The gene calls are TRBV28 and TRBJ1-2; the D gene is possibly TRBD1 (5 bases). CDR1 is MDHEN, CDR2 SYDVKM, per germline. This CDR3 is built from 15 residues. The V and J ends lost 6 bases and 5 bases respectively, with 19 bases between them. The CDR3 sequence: CASRTGTGLEYGYTF. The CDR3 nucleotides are TGTGCCAGCAGGACCGGGACGGGTTTAGAGTATGGCTACACCTTC.

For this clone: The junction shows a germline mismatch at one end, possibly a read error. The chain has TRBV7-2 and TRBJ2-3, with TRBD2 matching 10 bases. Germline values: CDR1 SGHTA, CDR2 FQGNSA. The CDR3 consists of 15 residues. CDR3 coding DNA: TGTGCCAGCAGCCTAGCGGGGGATAGCACAGATACGCAGTATTTT. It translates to CASSLAGDSTDTQYF.

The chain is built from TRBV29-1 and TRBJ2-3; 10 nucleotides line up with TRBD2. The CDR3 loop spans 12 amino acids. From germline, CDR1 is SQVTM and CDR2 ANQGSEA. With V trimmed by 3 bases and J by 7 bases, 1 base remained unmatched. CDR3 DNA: TGCAGCGTTGAGACTAGCGGGTATACGCAGTATTTT. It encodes CSVETSGYTQYF.

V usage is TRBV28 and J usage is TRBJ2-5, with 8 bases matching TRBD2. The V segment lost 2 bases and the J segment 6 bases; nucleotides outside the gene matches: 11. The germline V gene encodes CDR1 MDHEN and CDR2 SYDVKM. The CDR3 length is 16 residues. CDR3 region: CASSLEGSGTAKTQYF. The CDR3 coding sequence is TGTGCCAGCAGTTTAGAAGGTAGCGGGACGGCCAAGACCCAGTACTTC. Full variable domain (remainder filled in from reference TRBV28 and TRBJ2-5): DVKVTQSSRYLVKRTGEKVFLECVQDMDHENMFWYRQDPGLGLRLIYFSYDVKMKEKGDIPEGYSVSREKKERFSLILESASTNQTSMYLCASSLEGSGTAKTQYFGPGTRLLVL.

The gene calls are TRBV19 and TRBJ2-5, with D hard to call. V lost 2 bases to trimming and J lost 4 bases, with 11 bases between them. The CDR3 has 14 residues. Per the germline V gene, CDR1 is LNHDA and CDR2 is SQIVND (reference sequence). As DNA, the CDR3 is TGTGCCAGTAGTATAATCTCTCGTCTAGAGACCCAGTACTTC. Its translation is CASSIISRLETQYF.